This T cell receptor beta chain was captured in a study of blood T cell repertoires in COVID-19. Germline loops: CDR1 KGHDR, CDR2 SFDVKD. CDR3 length: 13 amino acids. The V and J ends lost 5 bases and 7 bases respectively, with 11 bases between them. Libraries were prepared by immunoSEQ multiplex PCR; TCRdb keeps only in-frame clonotypes and omits some of them. The repertoire has about 240,000 clones, 87% of them found once; the top ten carry approximately 7.5%. The sequenced sample was peripheral blood. The TCR comes from a man aged 60-69 years who had recovered from COVID-19. This chain uses TRBV24-1 with TRBJ1-5, with D maybe TRBD1 (6 bases). CDR3 bases: TGTGCCACCAGTGCAGGGGCTTGGCAGCCCCAGCATTTT. As protein: CATSAGAWQPQHF.